The rows below give T cell receptor beta chains drawn from one sample of a study of long-term antiretroviral therapy in people with HIV. Libraries were prepared by immunoSEQ multiplex PCR; TCRdb keeps only in-frame clonotypes and omits some of them. The data hold 8,000 to 10,000 clones, with approximately 80% observed a single time. Sequencing was performed on unsorted PBMCs, taken 0.7 years after starting antiretroviral therapy. All receptors come from a man in his forties with HIV. The conserved cysteine and the conserved F or W are not part of the CDR3 here. Each record gives: J gene, D gene, V gene, CDR3 protein. The D gene is left open where the match is weak.

>TRBJ2-1|.|TRBV7-9
ASSLSYNEQF
>TRBJ2-7|TRBD2|TRBV5-6
ASSFLAGVSEQY
>TRBJ1-2|.|TRBV6-5
ASSYALGGPSYGYT
>TRBJ2-3|.|TRBV19
ASSQGGTDTQY
>TRBJ1-3|.|TRBV7-9
ASSLNTNSGNTIY
>TRBJ2-5|TRBD1|TRBV9
ASSGTGQETQY
>TRBJ2-1|.|TRBV27
ASRRLGEPYNEQF
>TRBJ1-3|.|TRBV5-1
ASRSSSGNTIY
>TRBJ2-7|TRBD2|TRBV27
ASSPERGQGFAYEQY
>TRBJ1-2|.|TRBV6-1
ASSDREFYGYT
>TRBJ2-7|TRBD2|TRBV27
ASSSTSGGGRGEQY
>TRBJ2-7|TRBD1|TRBV4-2
ASSQEGQGTFYEQY
>TRBJ2-1|.|TRBV4-2
ASSRSGEGSYNEQF
>TRBJ2-3|TRBD2|TRBV10-3
AISDGLDTDTQY
>TRBJ1-1|.|TRBV7-2
ASNLGSGNTEAF